This record concerns one T cell receptor beta chain sequence. Its target antigen remains unknown. No base quality values were provided; no much bigger clone lies one nucleotide off. The sample is drawn from a study of control samples from healthy donors and cancer patients (TCRdb year 2020). The CDR3 runs 16 amino acids, cysteine and phenylalanine included. Solely the CDR3 DNA is kept, with 48 bases framed from the first base. Compared with germline, V lacks 2 bases and J lacks 1 base; bases without a gene match: 4. Preparation of the library involved the immunoSEQ multiplex PCR assay. The clones in this table, taken by TCRdb from immuneACCESS, are in-frame only. Not every clone is retained; where verified, under half of the shortfall comes from an unresolved V gene, and the cause of the rest is unknown. This sample is represented by approximately 100,000 clones; 80% to 95% of them were singletons. In total, the top ten clones hold 2.5% to 3.5% of the sample.

The receptor's source is a human donor in good health. The donor label of this sample is uncertain. The V gene is TRBV5-7 and the J gene is TRBJ2-2; the central 8 bases match TRBD1. TRBV5-7 has ORF status, its function being uncertain. Sequenced sample: blood. In nucleotides, the sequence is TGTGCCAGCAGCTTCCGGGACAGGTTGAACACCGGGGAGCTGTTTTTT. Translated, this is CASSFRDRLNTGELFF.